The text below deals with one TCR beta chain. CDR3 length: 16 amino acids. Germline V gives CDR1 MNHEY, CDR2 SMNVEV (reference sequence). V shed 1 base, J shed 4 bases, and the junction held 7 bases outside the gene matches. The study ran its PCR with 60 Vbeta and 13 Jbeta primers. The assay was immunoSEQ multiplex PCR, and TCRdb's table has in-frame clones only and misses some. This repertoire shows 170,000 or so clones, about three quarters found once; its top ten account for roughly 3.5%. This sample was taken from a study of cytomegalovirus exposure and HLA in healthy donors. The receptor comes from an older woman in good health and CMV-seropositive. The rearrangement uses TRBV27 and TRBJ2-3; 8 nucleotides line up with TRBD2. What was sequenced was PBMCs. CDR3 in DNA: TGTGCCAGCAGTTTATGGCCGGGAGGGAATTCAGATACGCAGTATTTT. This encodes CASSLWPGGNSDTQYF.